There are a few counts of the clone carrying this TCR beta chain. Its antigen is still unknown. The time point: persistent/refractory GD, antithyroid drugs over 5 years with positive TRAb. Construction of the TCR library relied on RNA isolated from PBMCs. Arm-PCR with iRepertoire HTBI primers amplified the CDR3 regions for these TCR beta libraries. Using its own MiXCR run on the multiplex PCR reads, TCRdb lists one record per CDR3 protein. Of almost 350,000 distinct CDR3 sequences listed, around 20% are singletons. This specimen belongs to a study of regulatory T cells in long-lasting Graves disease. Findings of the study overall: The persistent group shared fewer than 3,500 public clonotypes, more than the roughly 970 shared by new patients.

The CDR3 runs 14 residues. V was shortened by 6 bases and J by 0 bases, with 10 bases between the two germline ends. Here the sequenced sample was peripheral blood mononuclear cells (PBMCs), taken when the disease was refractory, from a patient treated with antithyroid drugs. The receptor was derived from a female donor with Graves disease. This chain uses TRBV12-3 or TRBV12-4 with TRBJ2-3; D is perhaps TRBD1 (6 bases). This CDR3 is CASRRQASTDTQYF. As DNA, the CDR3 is TGTGCCAGCAGGAGACAGGCTAGCACAGATACGCAGTATTTT.